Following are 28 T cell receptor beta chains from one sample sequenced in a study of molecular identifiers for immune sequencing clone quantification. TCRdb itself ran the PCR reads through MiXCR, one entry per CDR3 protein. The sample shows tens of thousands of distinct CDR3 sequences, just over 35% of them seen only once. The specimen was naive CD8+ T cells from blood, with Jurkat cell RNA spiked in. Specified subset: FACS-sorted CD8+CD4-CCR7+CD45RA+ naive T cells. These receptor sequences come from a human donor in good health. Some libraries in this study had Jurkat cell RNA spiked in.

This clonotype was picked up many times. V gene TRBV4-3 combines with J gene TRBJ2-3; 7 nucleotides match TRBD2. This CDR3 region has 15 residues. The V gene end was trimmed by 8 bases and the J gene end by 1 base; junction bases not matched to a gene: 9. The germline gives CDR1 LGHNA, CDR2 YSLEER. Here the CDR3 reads CASSQGGSRTDTQYF. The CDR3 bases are TGCGCCAGCTCTCAAGGCGGGAGCCGCACAGATACGCAGTATTTT.

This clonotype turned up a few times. This CDR3 reads CASLGKTYGYTF. Written as DNA, the CDR3 is TGTGCCAGCTTGGGAAAGACCTATGGCTACACCTTC. The V gene is TRBV9, the J gene TRBJ1-2; D not resolved. CDR3 length equals 12 residues. Trimming cost V 7 bases and J 4 bases, with 11 bases left between them. CDR1 is SGDLS, CDR2 YYNGEE, per germline.

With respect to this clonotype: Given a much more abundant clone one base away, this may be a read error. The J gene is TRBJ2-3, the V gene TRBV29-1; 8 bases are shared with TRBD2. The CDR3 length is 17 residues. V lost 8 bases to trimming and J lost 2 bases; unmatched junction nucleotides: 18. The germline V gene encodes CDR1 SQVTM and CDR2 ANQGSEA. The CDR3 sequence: CSLGPAGDRIVTDTQYF. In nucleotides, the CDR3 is TGCAGCCTTGGACCAGCGGGAGATCGAATCGTCACAGATACGCAGTATTTT.

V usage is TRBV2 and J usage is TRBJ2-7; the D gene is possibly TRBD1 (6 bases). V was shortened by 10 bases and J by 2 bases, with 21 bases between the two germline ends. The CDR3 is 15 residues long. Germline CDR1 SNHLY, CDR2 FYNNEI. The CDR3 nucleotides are TGTGCCACCTTAGAAAAGACAGGCCGGCCCTACGAGCAGTACTTC. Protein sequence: CATLEKTGRPYEQYF.

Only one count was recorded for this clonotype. DNA of the CDR3: TGTGCCAGCAGCACGGTAGATACGCAGTATTTT. Protein sequence: CASSTVDTQYF. J is TRBJ2-3 and V is TRBV7-6; D remains unclear. CDR3 length: 11 amino acids. Germline assignment: CDR1 SGHVS and CDR2 FNYEAQ. Trimming took off 5 bases at V and 5 bases at J, with 5 bases between the two ends.

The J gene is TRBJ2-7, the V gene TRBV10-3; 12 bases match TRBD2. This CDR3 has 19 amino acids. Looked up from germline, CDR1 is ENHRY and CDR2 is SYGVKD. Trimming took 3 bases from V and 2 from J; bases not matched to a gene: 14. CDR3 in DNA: TGTGCCATCAGTGACCTCGAAATAATAGGGACTAGCGGGCCCTACGAGCAGTACTTC. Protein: CAISDLEIIGTSGPYEQYF.

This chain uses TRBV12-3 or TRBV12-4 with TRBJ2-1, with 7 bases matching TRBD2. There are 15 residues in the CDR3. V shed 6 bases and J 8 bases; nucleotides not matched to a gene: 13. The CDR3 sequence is CASRLKAGDVYEQFF. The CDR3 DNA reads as TGTGCCAGCAGGTTAAAGGCGGGAGACGTGTATGAGCAGTTCTTC.

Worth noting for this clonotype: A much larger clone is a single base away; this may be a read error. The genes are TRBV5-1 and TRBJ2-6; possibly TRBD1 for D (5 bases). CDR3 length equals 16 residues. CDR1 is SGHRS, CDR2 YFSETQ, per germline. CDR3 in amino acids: CASSHSRSSGANVLAF. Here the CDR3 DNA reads TGCGCCAGCAGCCATTCCCGGAGCTCTGGGGCCAACGTCCTGGCTTTC.

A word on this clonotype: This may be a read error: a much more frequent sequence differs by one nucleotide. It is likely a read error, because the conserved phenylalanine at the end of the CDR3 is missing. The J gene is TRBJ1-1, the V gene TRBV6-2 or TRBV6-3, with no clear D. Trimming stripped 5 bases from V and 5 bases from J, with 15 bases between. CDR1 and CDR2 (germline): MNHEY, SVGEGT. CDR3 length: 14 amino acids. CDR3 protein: CASSDEIHGTEAFY. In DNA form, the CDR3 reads TGTGCCAGCAGTGATGAAATACACGGGACTGAAGCTTTCTAT.

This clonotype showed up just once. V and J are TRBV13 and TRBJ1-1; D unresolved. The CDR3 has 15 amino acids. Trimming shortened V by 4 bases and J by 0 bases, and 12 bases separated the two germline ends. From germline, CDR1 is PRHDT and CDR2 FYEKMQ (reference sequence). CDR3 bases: TGTGCCAGCAGCTCGACAAGGCGCATGAACACTGAAGCTTTCTTT. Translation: CASSSTRRMNTEAFF. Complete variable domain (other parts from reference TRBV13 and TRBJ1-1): AAGVIQSPRHLIKEKRETATLKCYPIPRHDTVYWYQQGPGQDPQFLISFYEKMQSDKGSIPDRFSAQQFSDYHSELNMSSLELGDSALYFCASSSTRRMNTEAFFGQGTRLTVV.

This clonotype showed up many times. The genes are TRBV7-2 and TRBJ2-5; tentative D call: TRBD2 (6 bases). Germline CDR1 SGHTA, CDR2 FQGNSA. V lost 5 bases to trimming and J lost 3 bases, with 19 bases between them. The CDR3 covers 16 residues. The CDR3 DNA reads TGTGCCAGCAGCCCACCGGGGGAGCGTCGGAAAGAGACCCAGTACTTC. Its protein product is CASSPPGERRKETQYF.

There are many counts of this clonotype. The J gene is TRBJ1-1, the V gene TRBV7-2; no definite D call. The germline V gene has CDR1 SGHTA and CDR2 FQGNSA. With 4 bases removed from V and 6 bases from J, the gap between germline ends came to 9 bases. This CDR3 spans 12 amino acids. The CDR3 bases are TGTGCCAGCAGCTCCCCCGGGGCTGAAGCTTTCTTT. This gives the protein CASSSPGAEAFF.

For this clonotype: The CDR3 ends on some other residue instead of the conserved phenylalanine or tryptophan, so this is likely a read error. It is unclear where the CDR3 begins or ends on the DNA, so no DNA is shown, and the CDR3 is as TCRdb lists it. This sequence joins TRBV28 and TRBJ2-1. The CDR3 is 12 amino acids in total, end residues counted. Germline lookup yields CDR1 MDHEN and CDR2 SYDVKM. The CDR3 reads CASSWGGVEQLI.

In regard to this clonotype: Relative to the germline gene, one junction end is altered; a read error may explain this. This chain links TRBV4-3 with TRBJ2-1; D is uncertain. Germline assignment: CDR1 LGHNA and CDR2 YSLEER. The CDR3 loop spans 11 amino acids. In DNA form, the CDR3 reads TGCGCCAGCAGCCACTACAATGAGCTGTTCTTC. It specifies CASSHYNELFF.

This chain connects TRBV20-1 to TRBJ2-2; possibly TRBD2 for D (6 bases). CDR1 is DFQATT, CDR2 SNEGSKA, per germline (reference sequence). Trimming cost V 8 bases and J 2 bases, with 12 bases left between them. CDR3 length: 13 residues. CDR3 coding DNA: TGCAGTCCCCGGGAGTACAACACCGGGGAGCTGTTTTTT. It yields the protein CSPREYNTGELFF.

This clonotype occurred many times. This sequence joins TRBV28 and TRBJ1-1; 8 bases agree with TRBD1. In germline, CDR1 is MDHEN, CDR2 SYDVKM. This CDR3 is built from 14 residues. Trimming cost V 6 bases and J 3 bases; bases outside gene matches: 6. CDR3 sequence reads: CASSLRTGHTEAFF. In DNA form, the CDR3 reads TGTGCCAGCAGCCTTAGGACAGGGCACACTGAAGCTTTCTTT.

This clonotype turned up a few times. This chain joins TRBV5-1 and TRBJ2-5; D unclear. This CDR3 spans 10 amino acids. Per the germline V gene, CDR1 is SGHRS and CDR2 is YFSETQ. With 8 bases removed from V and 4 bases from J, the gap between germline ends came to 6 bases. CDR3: CASSGETQYF. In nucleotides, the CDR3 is TGCGCCAGTTCCGGAGAGACCCAGTACTTC.

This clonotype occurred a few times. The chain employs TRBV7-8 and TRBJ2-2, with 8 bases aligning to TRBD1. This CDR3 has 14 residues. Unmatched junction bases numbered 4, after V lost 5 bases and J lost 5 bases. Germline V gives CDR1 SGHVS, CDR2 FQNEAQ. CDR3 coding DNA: TGTGCCAGCAGCATCGGACAGGGAACCGGGGAGCTGTTTTTT. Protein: CASSIGQGTGELFF.

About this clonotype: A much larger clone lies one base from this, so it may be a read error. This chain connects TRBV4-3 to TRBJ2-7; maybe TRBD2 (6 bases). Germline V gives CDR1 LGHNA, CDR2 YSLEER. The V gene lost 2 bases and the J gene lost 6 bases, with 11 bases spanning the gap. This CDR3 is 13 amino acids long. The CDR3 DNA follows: TGCGCCAGCAGCCAACTTAGCGGTCTCGAGCAGTACTTC. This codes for CASSQLSGLEQYF.

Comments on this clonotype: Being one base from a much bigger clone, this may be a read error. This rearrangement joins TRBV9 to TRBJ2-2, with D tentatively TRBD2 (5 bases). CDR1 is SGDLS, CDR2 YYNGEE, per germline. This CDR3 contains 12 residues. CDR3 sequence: CASGGYTGEPFF. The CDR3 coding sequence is TGTGCCAGTGGCGGGTACACCGGGGAGCCGTTTTTT. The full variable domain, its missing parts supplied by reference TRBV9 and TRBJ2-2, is DSGVTQTPKHLITATGQRVTLRCSPRSGDLSVYWYQQSLDQGLQFLIQYYNGEERAKGNILERFSAQQFPDLHSELNLSSLELGDSALYFCASGGYTGEPFFGEGSRLTVL.

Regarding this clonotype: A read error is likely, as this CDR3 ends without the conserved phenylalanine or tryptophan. The CDR3 sequence: CASSLAGVSYKSPLHI. CDR3 bases: TGTGCCAGCAGCTTAGCCGGGGTCTCCTATAAATCACCCCTCCACATT. This chain connects TRBV13 to TRBJ1-6; D gene uncertain. Germline V gene data show CDR1 as PRHDT and CDR2 as FYEKMQ (reference sequence). This CDR3 spans 16 amino acids.

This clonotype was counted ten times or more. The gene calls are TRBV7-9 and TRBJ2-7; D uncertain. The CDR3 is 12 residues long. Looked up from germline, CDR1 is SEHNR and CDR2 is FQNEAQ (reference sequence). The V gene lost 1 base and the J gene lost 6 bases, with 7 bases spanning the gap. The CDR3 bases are TGTGCCAGCAGCTTAGGTGGGCTCGAGCAGTACTTC. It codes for CASSLGGLEQYF.

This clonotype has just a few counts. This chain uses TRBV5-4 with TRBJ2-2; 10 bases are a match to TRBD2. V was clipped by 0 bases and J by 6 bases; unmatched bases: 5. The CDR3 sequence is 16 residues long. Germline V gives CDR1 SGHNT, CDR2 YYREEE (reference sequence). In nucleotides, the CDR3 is TGTGCCAGCAGCTTGGAAAGCGGGAGGGGTGCCGGGGAGCTGTTTTTT. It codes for CASSLESGRGAGELFF.

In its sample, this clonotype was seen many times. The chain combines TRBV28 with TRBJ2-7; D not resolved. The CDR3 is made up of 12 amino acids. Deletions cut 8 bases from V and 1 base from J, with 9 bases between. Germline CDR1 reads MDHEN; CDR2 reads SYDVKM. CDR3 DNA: TGTGCCAGCTGCGGTGTTTCCTACGAGCAGTACTTC. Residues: CASCGVSYEQYF.

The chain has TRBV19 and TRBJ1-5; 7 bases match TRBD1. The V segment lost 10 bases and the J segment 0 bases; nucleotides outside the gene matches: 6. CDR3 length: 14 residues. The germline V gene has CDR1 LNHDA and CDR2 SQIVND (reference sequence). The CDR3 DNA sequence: TGTGCCACTATCCGACAGGGTAGCAATCAGCCCCAGCATTTT. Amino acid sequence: CATIRQGSNQPQHF.

The CDR3 bases are TGTGCCAGCAGTTCAAGACAGGGGGTTCAGCCCCAGCATTTT. Translation: CASSSRQGVQPQHF. The chain couples TRBV28 to TRBJ1-5; the match to TRBD1 covers 9 bases. V was pared by 4 bases and J by 6 bases, with 4 bases of the junction left unmatched. The CDR3 loop spans 14 amino acids. Germline-derived CDR1 and CDR2 are MDHEN and SYDVKM.

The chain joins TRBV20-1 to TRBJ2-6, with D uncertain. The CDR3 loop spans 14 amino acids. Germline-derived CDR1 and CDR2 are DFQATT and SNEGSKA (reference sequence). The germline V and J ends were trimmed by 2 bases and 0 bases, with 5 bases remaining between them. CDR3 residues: CSARPLSGANVLTF. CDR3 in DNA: TGCAGTGCTAGACCTCTCTCTGGGGCCAACGTCCTGACTTTC.

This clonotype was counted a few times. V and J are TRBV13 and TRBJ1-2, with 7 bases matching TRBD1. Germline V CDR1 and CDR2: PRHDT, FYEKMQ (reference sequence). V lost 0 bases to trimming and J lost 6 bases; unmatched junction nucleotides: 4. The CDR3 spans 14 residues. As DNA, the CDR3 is TGTGCCAGCAGCTTAGGACGGACAGGTCATGGCTACACCTTC. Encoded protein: CASSLGRTGHGYTF.